The clone carrying this TCR beta chain has a count of ten or more. Its antigen is currently unknown. The sample belongs to a study of T cells in Graves' hyperthyroidism and ophthalmopathy. Background on the study: Peripheral blood collection took place at initial diagnosis, before any treatment. Study findings and constraints: Researchers report that a 13 V-J model separated ophthalmopathy from stable hyperthyroidism.

Amplification targeted TCR beta CDR3 regions from RNA transcripts. The TCR CDR3 first-round RT-PCR relied on the HTBI primer set. TCRdb itself ran the multiplex PCR reads through MiXCR, one entry per CDR3 protein. The sample records fewer than 300,000 distinct CDR3 sequences, over 12% being singletons. The germline gives CDR1 MDHEN, CDR2 SYDVKM. The CDR3 has 18 amino acids. The V and J ends lost 3 bases and 1 base respectively, with 19 bases between them. Criteria for exclusion of patients were uncontrolled infection, other autoimmune disease, pregnancy or lactation. Before ophthalmopathy appeared, progressors gave blood at initial hyperthyroidism diagnosis.

The receptor was derived from a woman in her forties or fifties with Graves' hyperthyroidism that later progressed to Graves' ophthalmopathy. The sequencing input was blood. The V and J genes are TRBV28 and TRBJ2-4; D might be TRBD1 or TRBD2, each matching 7 bases. In DNA, the CDR3 is TGTGCCAGCAGTTTGAACATCGCTCAGGGGGGGGCCAAAAACATTCAGTACTTC. It translates to CASSLNIAQGGAKNIQYF.